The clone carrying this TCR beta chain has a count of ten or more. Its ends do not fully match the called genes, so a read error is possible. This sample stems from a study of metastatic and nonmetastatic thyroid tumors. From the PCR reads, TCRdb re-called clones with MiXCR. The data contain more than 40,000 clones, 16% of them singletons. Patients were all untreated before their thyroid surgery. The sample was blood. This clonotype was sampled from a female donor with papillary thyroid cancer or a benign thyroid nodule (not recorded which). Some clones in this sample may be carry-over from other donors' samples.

CDR3 amino acids: CASRASTTYVQYF. CDR3 coding DNA: TGTGCCAGCAGGGCCTCCACAACCTACGTGCAGTACTTC. This chain joins TRBV9 and TRBJ2-7; D ambiguous. Germline assignment: CDR1 SGDLS and CDR2 YYNGEE. This CDR3 has 13 residues.